This TCR beta chain was recorded in a study of post-analysis software for immune sequencing data. Overall study findings and caveats: The normalized Chao1 diversity of multiple sclerosis patients was significantly lower than that of controls. Five or six TRBV segments were significantly more frequent in patients than in controls. TRBV5-6, TRBV5-1 and TRBV20-1 were among these segments.

This clonotype was seen once. Its antigen is still unknown. A junction end diverges from the germline sequence, so it may reflect a read error. Prepared libraries of TCR beta cDNA carried unique molecular identifiers. Via MiXCR, TCRdb re-called the PCR reads, giving one row per CDR3 protein. The sample has 650,000 to 850,000 distinct CDR3 sequences, roughly 58% seen once; the top ten hold approximately 4.4%. Germline V CDR1 and CDR2: MGHRA, YSYEKL. This CDR3 is built from 15 residues. The V and J genes are TRBV4-1 and TRBJ2-7, with D possibly matching TRBD2 (6 bases). The receptor was derived from a girl aged 10 to 17 with multiple sclerosis. The specimen was blood. The CDR3 DNA reads as TGCGCCAGCAGCCGAGGCGGGGACGGAACCTACGGGCAGTACTTC. It yields the protein CASSRGGDGTYGQYF.